The source of this TCR beta chain is a study of regulatory T cells in long-lasting Graves disease. The sample's time point: persistent/refractory GD, antithyroid drugs over 5 years with positive TRAb. There was RNA extracted from PBMCs, and the TCR library was made from it. From germline, CDR1 is MNHEY and CDR2 SVGEGT. This CDR3 has 15 residues. V was pared by 6 bases and J by 1 base, with 15 bases between. Assembly of TCR beta libraries relied on iRepertoire HTBI primers together with Arm-PCR of CDR3 regions. TCRdb ran MiXCR on the multiplex PCR reads and lists one entry per CDR3 protein. The sample has about 430,000 distinct CDR3 sequences, roughly a fifth seen once.

The TCR originated in a female donor with Graves disease. The source was peripheral blood mononuclear cells (PBMCs), collected when the disease was refractory, from a patient treated with antithyroid drugs. V and J are TRBV6-2 or TRBV6-3 and TRBJ1-1; possible D gene TRBD1, 5 bases. Written as DNA, the CDR3 is TGTGCCAGCAGATTCCGGGACGGGGGGAACACTGAAGCTTTCTTT. Its protein is CASRFRDGGNTEAFF.